Below, 24 T cell receptor beta chains from the same sample are listed, as sequenced in a study of T cell responses to AZD1222 COVID-19 vaccine. Data came from immunoSEQ multiplex PCR; TCRdb stores just in-frame clones and leaves some out. The sample shows about 140,000 clones, 75% to 95% of them seen only once. Sequencing was performed on peripheral blood, taken on day 0 of AZD1222 vaccination. These receptors all stem from an adult in good health.

J is TRBJ1-5 and V is TRBV6-6; 7 nucleotides line up with TRBD1. The CDR3 extends over 19 amino acids. In germline, CDR1 is MNHNY, CDR2 SVGAGI (reference sequence). The V and J ends lost 6 bases and 3 bases, in that order; junction bases with no gene match: 20. CDR3 in DNA: TGTGCCAGCAGCCGAAAGGGGATGAAGGGGGCGGGGTTCAATCAGCCCCAGCATTTT. Its translation is CASSRKGMKGAGFNQPQHF.

CDR3: CASSLRVRILSGIQPQHF. CDR3 DNA sequence: TGTGCCAGCAGTTTGAGGGTCCGCATTCTAAGTGGTATTCAGCCCCAGCATTTT. This chain links TRBV28 with TRBJ1-5; D unresolved. Germline V CDR1 and CDR2: MDHEN, SYDVKM. The CDR3 runs 18 residues. The ends were cut back, 3 bases at V and 6 bases at J, with 24 bases in the middle. The entire variable domain, with the rest obtained from reference TRBV28 and TRBJ1-5, is as follows: DVKVTQSSRYLVKRTGEKVFLECVQDMDHENMFWYRQDPGLGLRLIYFSYDVKMKEKGDIPEGYSVSREKKERFSLILESASTNQTSMYLCASSLRVRILSGIQPQHFGDGTRLSIL.

This chain links TRBV6-6 with TRBJ1-5, with 9 bases matching TRBD1. Germline values: CDR1 MNHNY, CDR2 SVGAGI (reference sequence). V lost 10 bases and J lost 8; bases outside the gene matches: 6. CDR3 size: 12 residues. Written as DNA, the CDR3 is TGTGCCATCCAACAGGGGGCTGAGCCCCAGCATTTT. Translation gives CAIQQGAEPQHF.

This chain joins TRBV7-9 and TRBJ2-2; D is undetermined. CDR3 length: 13 amino acids. Trimming shortened V by 6 bases and J by 5 bases, and 10 bases separated the two germline ends. The germline CDR1 and CDR2 sequences are SEHNR and FQNEAQ (reference sequence). In DNA, the CDR3 is TGTGCCAGCAGTCCTAAAGGGACCGGGGAGCTGTTTTTT. Encoded protein: CASSPKGTGELFF.

The chain uses TRBV27 and TRBJ2-6; 7 positions agree with TRBD1. Losses at the gene ends were 6 bases for V and 3 bases for J; bases not matched to a gene: 11. CDR1 is MNHEY and CDR2 is SMNVEV in the germline V gene (reference sequence). CDR3 length equals 17 residues. CDR3 DNA sequence: TGTGCCAGCAGACAATACAGGGGCTCGGGTGGGGCCAACGTCCTGACTTTC. Amino acid sequence: CASRQYRGSGGANVLTF. The full variable domain, in which reference TRBV27 and TRBJ2-6 provide the parts outside the CDR3, is EAQVTQNPRYLITVTGKKLTVTCSQNMNHEYMSWYRQDPGLGLRQIYYSMNVEVTDKGDVPEGYKVSRKEKRNFPLILESPSPNQTSLYFCASRQYRGSGGANVLTFGAGSRLTVL.

V and J are TRBV3-1 (or the pseudogene TRBV3-2) and TRBJ2-1, with TRBD1 as a possible D gene (6 bases). Trimming cost V 5 bases and J 10 bases, with 18 bases left between them. The CDR3 is 14 amino acids. Germline values: CDR1 LGHDT, CDR2 YNNKEL (reference sequence). CDR3 residues: CASSDRDTFVEQFF. As DNA, the CDR3 is TGTGCCAGCAGCGACCGGGACACCTTCGTGGAGCAGTTCTTC.

This clone has only one observation. The chain joins TRBV15 to TRBJ1-1; tentative D call: TRBD1 (6 bases). V was clipped by 0 bases and J by 1 base, with 18 bases between them. The germline V gene has CDR1 LNHNV and CDR2 YYDKDF (reference sequence). The CDR3 runs to 18 residues. For the CDR3, the DNA is TGTGCCACCAGCAGAGATAAGGCAGGGGTTCTTGAGAACACTGAAGCTTTCTTT. It translates to CATSRDKAGVLENTEAFF.

This clone was observed once. The rearrangement joins TRBV4-3 to TRBJ1-5; D perhaps matches TRBD1 (5 bases). V shed 2 bases and J shed 4 bases, with 27 bases lying between them. Per the germline V gene, CDR1 is LGHNA and CDR2 is YSLEER. This CDR3 has 20 amino acids. The CDR3 DNA reads as TGCGCCAGCAGCCAAAGGTGGGGAGACACGGAAACGGGGCGGAATCAGCCCCAGCATTTT. This codes for CASSQRWGDTETGRNQPQHF.

The rearrangement links TRBV25-1 to TRBJ1-2, with 7 positions matching TRBD1. CDR1 MGHDK and CDR2 SYGVNS come from the germline V gene. The CDR3 length is 12 residues. J lost 8 bases, V lost 4 bases, and 4 bases had no gene match. The CDR3 here is CASSARGDGYTF. CDR3 nucleotide sequence: TGTGCCAGCAGTGCCAGGGGGGACGGCTACACCTTC.

The chain carries TRBV19 and TRBJ1-2; weak D call: TRBD1 (5 bases). This CDR3 is 16 amino acids long. Germline V gives CDR1 LNHDA, CDR2 SQIVND (reference sequence). V gave up 5 bases and J gave up 0 bases, with 16 bases separating them. The CDR3 sequence is CASSPWGFGANYGYTF. CDR3 coding DNA: TGTGCCAGTAGTCCCTGGGGGTTTGGGGCTAACTATGGCTACACCTTC.

The chain employs TRBV12-3 or TRBV12-4 and TRBJ1-5, with no clear D. CDR3 length equals 12 residues. V was pared by 8 bases and J by 2 bases, with 7 bases between. The DNA for the CDR3 is TGTGCCAGCTCTCCACGCAATCAGCCCCAGCATTTT. Its protein product is CASSPRNQPQHF.

The J gene is TRBJ2-2, the V gene TRBV6-5, with D hard to call. V was pared by 0 bases and J by 2 bases, with 7 bases between. Germline values: CDR1 MNHEY, CDR2 SVGAGI. This CDR3 spans 15 amino acids. The CDR3 loop is CASSYSIGNTGELFF. Written as DNA, the CDR3 is TGTGCCAGCAGTTACTCGATAGGAAACACCGGGGAGCTGTTTTTT.

The V call is TRBV24-1, the J call TRBJ1-1; D not resolved. Trimming took off 1 base at V and 10 bases at J, with 15 bases between the two ends. Germline values: CDR1 KGHDR, CDR2 SFDVKD. CDR3 length: 14 residues. CDR3 residues: CATSDFGDRVGAFF. The CDR3 bases are TGTGCCACCAGTGATTTCGGAGACCGCGTCGGAGCTTTCTTT.

The chain couples TRBV27 to TRBJ1-2; 7 bases fit TRBD1. The V and J ends lost 5 bases and 5 bases, in that order; junction bases with no gene match: 5. Germline V lookup: CDR1 MNHEY, CDR2 SMNVEV (reference sequence). This CDR3 is 13 amino acids long. The CDR3 bases are TGTGCCAGCAGTCCCCAGGGGGGATATGGCTACACCTTC. Amino acids: CASSPQGGYGYTF.

The count of this clone is one. V and J are TRBV10-1 and TRBJ2-5; weak D call: TRBD1 (5 bases). The CDR3 length is 15 residues. Germline CDR1 and CDR2: WNHNN and SYGVQD (reference sequence). Trimming cost V 3 bases and J 5 bases, with 16 bases left between them. This chain's CDR3 is CASSDRLDSKETQYF. In nucleotides, the CDR3 is TGCGCCAGCAGTGATCGGTTAGACAGTAAGGAGACCCAGTACTTC.

The chain recombines TRBV19 with TRBJ2-1, with 8 positions matching TRBD2. The germline V gene has CDR1 LNHDA and CDR2 SQIVND (reference sequence). Trimming at V came to 5 bases and at J to 9 bases, leaving 15 bases not matched to a gene. The CDR3 has 16 amino acids. The DNA for the CDR3 is TGTGCCAGTAGTCGTGAACGGGTAGCGGGATTGGGTGAGCAGTTCTTC. It codes for CASSRERVAGLGEQFF.

The chain employs TRBV6-6 and TRBJ1-2; 8 nucleotides line up with TRBD1. Germline V gene sequence: CDR1 MNHNY, CDR2 SVGAGI (reference sequence). This CDR3 is 16 amino acids long. V lost 2 bases, J lost 3 bases, and 8 bases stayed unmatched. The CDR3 here is CASSYPRGQVDYGYTF. In DNA form, the CDR3 reads TGTGCCAGCAGTTACCCTAGGGGACAGGTTGACTATGGCTACACCTTC.

The CDR3 spells CASSRQTGSYEQYF. DNA for the CDR3: TGTGCCAGCAGCCGGCAGACAGGCTCCTACGAGCAGTACTTC. The chain employs TRBV7-9 and TRBJ2-7; D perhaps matches TRBD1 (6 bases). V lost 5 bases, J lost 0 bases, and 11 bases lay in between. This CDR3 region has 14 residues. Germline CDR1 reads SEHNR; CDR2 reads FQNEAQ (reference sequence).

The rearrangement joins TRBV7-9 to TRBJ1-1; 9 bases match TRBD1. The germline V gene has CDR1 SEHNR and CDR2 FQNEAQ (reference sequence). The trim removed 5 bases at V and 0 bases at J, leaving 4 bases unmatched. This CDR3 is 15 amino acids long. The CDR3 DNA reads as TGTGCCAGCAGCACGGGACAGGGAGTGAACACTGAAGCTTTCTTT. This codes for CASSTGQGVNTEAFF.

V is TRBV4-1 and J is TRBJ1-3; D is uncertain. Trimming cost V 0 bases and J 0 bases, with 12 bases left between them. The CDR3 is 17 residues long. Germline loops: CDR1 MGHRA, CDR2 YSYEKL. In DNA, the CDR3 is TGCGCCAGCAGCCAAGATCTTCGGGCTTACTCTGGAAACACCATATATTTT. Translated, it gives CASSQDLRAYSGNTIYF.

The chain combines TRBV28 with TRBJ2-7; D is uncertain. CDR1 is MDHEN, CDR2 SYDVKM, per germline. V lost 3 bases to trimming and J lost 1 base, with 1 base between them. The CDR3 is made up of 11 amino acids. The CDR3 DNA reads as TGTGCCAGCAGTTTTTCCTACGAGCAGTACTTC. Translating gives CASSFSYEQYF.

This chain links TRBV28 with TRBJ1-2, with D unresolved. This CDR3 spans 13 amino acids. Germline V gene lookup returns CDR1 MDHEN and CDR2 SYDVKM. V was shortened by 5 bases and J by 4 bases, with 11 bases between the two germline ends. DNA for the CDR3: TGTGCCAGCAGTCCTTGGACGGGCTATGGCTACACCTTC. As protein: CASSPWTGYGYTF.

The CDR3: CASGLTGLFNTGELFF. DNA for the CDR3: TGTGCTAGTGGTTTGACAGGACTATTCAACACCGGGGAGCTGTTTTTT. V and J are TRBV12-5 and TRBJ2-2, with TRBD2 as a possible D gene (6 bases). The CDR3 loop spans 16 amino acids. Germline V lookup: CDR1 LGHNT, CDR2 FRNRAP. Trimming cost V 2 bases and J 2 bases, with 12 bases left between them.

The rearrangement links TRBV4-1 to TRBJ1-3; D remains unclear. This CDR3 spans 15 amino acids. Germline CDR1 and CDR2: MGHRA and YSYEKL. V lost 1 base and J 1 base, leaving 8 bases between the germline ends. The chain's CDR3 is CASSQVWISGNTIYF. Here the CDR3 DNA reads TGCGCCAGCAGCCAAGTCTGGATTTCTGGAAACACCATATATTTT.